Listed below are T cell receptor beta chains from one sample, sequenced in a study of radiotherapy plus CTLA-4 blockade in lung cancer. Repertoires were generated with immunoSEQ multiplex PCR, while TCRdb's copy carries only in-frame clones and drops some. This sample has some 33,000 clones; around 70% occur once, and the top ten carry roughly 4.7%. This sample comprised peripheral blood, obtained from a patient treated with radiotherapy plus ipilimumab. Receptor source: a human donor with non-small cell lung cancer whose response to radiotherapy plus ipilimumab could not be evaluated. The CDR3 runs from the conserved cysteine through the conserved F or W. The D gene is left open where the match is weak. Some rows have no size entry. The others give once, few or many, or a class for an expanded clone.

J gene | V gene | D gene | clone size | CDR3 DNA | CDR3 protein
TRBJ2-1 | TRBV7-7 | NA | NA | TGTGCCAGCAGCTTTGGGCCCAGCAATGAGCAGTTCTTC | CASSFGPSNEQFF
TRBJ1-2 | TRBV6-1 | NA | NA | TGTGCCAGCAGCGCACAGGGTTCCTATGGCTACACCTTC | CASSAQGSYGYTF
TRBJ2-7 | TRBV6-5 | NA | NA | TGTGCCAGCAGGGGCATAGTCCGAGCCGGCGACGAGCAGTACTTC | CASRGIVRAGDEQYF
TRBJ2-5 | TRBV7-3 | NA | NA | TGTGCCAGCAACTATACCCCTCTTGGGGAGACCCAGTACTTC | CASNYTPLGETQYF
TRBJ1-6 | TRBV7-9 | TRBD1 | NA | TGTGCCAGCAGCTTAGCCGGGACAGGGGGTTCACCCCTCCACTTT | CASSLAGTGGSPLHF
TRBJ2-3 | TRBV4-2 | TRBD2 | NA | TGTGCCAGCAGCCAAGATCAGACTAGCGGGAGGGCAGGAGATACGCAGTATTTT | CASSQDQTSGRAGDTQYF
TRBJ2-3 | TRBV7-9 | TRBD1 | NA | TGTGCCAGCAGCCCAAGTCGTGTAGGGACAGGCTCTACAGATACGCAGTATTTT | CASSPSRVGTGSTDTQYF
TRBJ2-1 | TRBV9 | TRBD2 | NA | TGTGCCAGCAGCAGCCGGACTAGCGGCAATGAGCAGTTCTTC | CASSSRTSGNEQFF
TRBJ2-7 | TRBV5-4 | TRBD2 | NA | TGTGCCAGCAGCTTGGTGGGTAGCGGGAACGGCGAGCAGTACTTC | CASSLVGSGNGEQYF
TRBJ2-7 | TRBV6-1 | NA | few | TGTGCCAGCAGTTGGGAGGAAACCCTAGTAGAGCAGTACTTC | CASSWEETLVEQYF
TRBJ1-5 | TRBV27 | NA | NA | TGTGCCAGCAGTTTCATTCGCAATCAGCCCCAGCATTTT | CASSFIRNQPQHF
TRBJ1-1 | TRBV30 | NA | few | TGTGCCTGGAGTGTACGGACAGCTGGGAACACTGAAGCTTTCTTT | CAWSVRTAGNTEAFF
TRBJ1-5 | TRBV7-6 | TRBD1 | NA | TGTGCCAGCAGCCAACTGACAGGGCTGGGGCAGCCCCAGCATTTT | CASSQLTGLGQPQHF
TRBJ1-2 | TRBV11-2 | NA | NA | TGTGCCAGCAGCTTCGCCGTGGGGGCGTGGGCAAGCTACACCTTC | CASSFAVGAWASYTF
TRBJ1-2 | TRBV7-9 | NA | NA | TGTGCCAGCAGCTTTCATGACAGACCTAACTATGGCTACACCTTC | CASSFHDRPNYGYTF
TRBJ2-1 | TRBV6-1 | NA | NA | TGTGCCAGCAGTGAAGGCGGCTACAATGAGCAGTTCTTC | CASSEGGYNEQFF
TRBJ2-5 | TRBV6-5 | TRBD1 | few | TGTGCCAGCAGACGGACAGGGGACAGTGAGACCCAGTACTTC | CASRRTGDSETQYF
TRBJ1-4 | TRBV28 | NA | few | TGTGCCAGCAGACCGGGGGGGCCGGGTGAAAAACTGTTTTTT | CASRPGGPGEKLFF
TRBJ2-2 | TRBV5-1 | NA | NA | TGCGCCAGCAGCAGAACAGGGAACACCGGGGAGCTGTTTTTT | CASSRTGNTGELFF
TRBJ2-1 | TRBV28 | TRBD1 | NA | TGTGCCAGCAGGCCAGCGGACAGGTACAATGAGCAGTTCTTC | CASRPADRYNEQFF
TRBJ1-5 | TRBV7-9 | TRBD1 | NA | TGTGCCAGCAGCACAGGACAGGCCGGCCAGCCCCAGCATTTT | CASSTGQAGQPQHF
TRBJ1-1 | TRBV27 | NA | NA | TGTGCCAGCAGTTTACGGGCGGGGAGGGATGAAGCTTTCTTT | CASSLRAGRDEAFF
TRBJ1-1 | TRBV5-1 | NA | NA | TGCGCCAGCAGCTTGGGGACAGCCAACACTGAAGCTTTCTTT | CASSLGTANTEAFF
TRBJ2-7 | TRBV30 | TRBD2 | NA | TGTGCCTGCACGGGAGGGCCCAACGAGCAGTACTTC | CACTGGPNEQYF
TRBJ1-1 | TRBV19 | NA | NA | TGTGCCAGTAGTATAGGACACACGAACACTGAAGCTTTCTTT | CASSIGHTNTEAFF
TRBJ1-5 | TRBV9 | NA | NA | TGTGCCAGTGCGAATGGGGCCGGCGATCAGCCCCAGCATTTT | CASANGAGDQPQHF
TRBJ2-7 | TRBV7-2 | TRBD1 | NA | TGTGCCAGCAGTTCAGAGGGACAGGGGGCCTACGAGCAGTACTTC | CASSSEGQGAYEQYF
TRBJ1-4 | TRBV19 | NA | NA | TGTGCCAGATATGGAAACAGGGATAGGAATGAAAAACTGTTTTTT | CARYGNRDRNEKLFF
TRBJ2-3 | TRBV4-1 | NA | NA | TGCGCCAGCAGCCGAGGCGAACCTCCGGATACGCAGTATTTT | CASSRGEPPDTQYF
TRBJ1-1 | TRBV2 | NA | NA | TGTGCCAGCAGAGACACAGGGATCAGTACTGAAGCTTTCTTT | CASRDTGISTEAFF
TRBJ2-3 | TRBV9 | TRBD2 | NA | TGTGCCAGCAGCGTAGTCCCTAGCGGGAGTGGCCCCACAGATACGCAGTATTTT | CASSVVPSGSGPTDTQYF
TRBJ2-3 | TRBV6-4 | TRBD1 | medium-sized | TGTGCCAGCAGTGAAGGACAGGGGGGAATCACAGATACGCAGTATTTT | CASSEGQGGITDTQYF
TRBJ1-2 | TRBV19 | NA | NA | TGTGCCAGTAGTATTCCCAACGTCGGGAGCTACACCTTC | CASSIPNVGSYTF
TRBJ2-1 | TRBV6-5 | NA | NA | TGTGCCAGCACCGTTCTCAGACAGTCATACAATGAGCAGTTCTTC | CASTVLRQSYNEQFF
TRBJ2-1 | TRBV7-6 | NA | NA | TGTGCCAGCAGCAACCGTGCGGGAAGCTCCTACAATGAGCAGTTCTTC | CASSNRAGSSYNEQFF
TRBJ1-2 | TRBV5-6 | NA | NA | TGTGCCAGCAGCTTGTACAGGGAAGGCTACACCTTC | CASSLYREGYTF
TRBJ1-3 | TRBV7-8 | TRBD1 | few | TGTGCCAGCAGCGTGGACAGGTCGCCGCGCGTCTCTGGAAACACCATATATTTT | CASSVDRSPRVSGNTIYF
TRBJ2-7 | TRBV6-5 | NA | few | TGTGCCAGCAGTATACTCTACGAGCAGTACTTC | CASSILYEQYF
TRBJ2-4 | TRBV7-2 | NA | NA | TGTGCCAGCAGCTTAGGCCTAGTAGGTAGCATTCAGTACTTC | CASSLGLVGSIQYF
TRBJ1-4 | TRBV28 | NA | few | TGTGCCAGCAGTTTATTGGCAGGGGCGGGCGAAAAACTGTTTTTT | CASSLLAGAGEKLFF
TRBJ1-1 | TRBV11-2 | NA | once | TGTGCCAGCAGCGCGCGTCTCGGGGGAGGTGAAGCTTTCTTT | CASSARLGGGEAFF
TRBJ2-1 | TRBV18 | TRBD1 | NA | TGTGCCAGCTCGAAATCCACCGGGACAGTACTTTACAATGAGCAGTTCTTC | CASSKSTGTVLYNEQFF
TRBJ1-2 | TRBV5-4 | TRBD1 | few | TGTGCCAGCAGCGCACCGGGGGCAGGGGGTTTTAACTATGGCTACACCTTC | CASSAPGAGGFNYGYTF
TRBJ2-1 | TRBV11-1 | TRBD2 | NA | TGTGCCAGCAGCGGAACGACTAGCGGGAGGGCCACTGGGAATGAGCAGTTCTTC | CASSGTTSGRATGNEQFF
TRBJ2-1 | TRBV5-1 | NA | NA | TGCGCCAGCAGCTGGGAGGGACACTTAGAGCAGTTCTTC | CASSWEGHLEQFF
TRBJ2-1 | TRBV6-6 | TRBD2 | NA | TGTGCCAGCACGCGGGAGGTCGGGTCCTACAATGAGCAGTTCTTC | CASTREVGSYNEQFF
TRBJ2-7 | TRBV13 | NA | NA | TGTGCCAGCACCTTGGCCAGGGGCCCTCACGAGCAGTACTTC | CASTLARGPHEQYF
TRBJ2-2 | TRBV7-6 | TRBD2 | NA | TGTGCCAGCAGCTTACGGGCGGGAGTCACCACCGGGGAGCTGTTTTTT | CASSLRAGVTTGELFF
TRBJ2-7 | TRBV19 | TRBD1 | once | TGTGCCAGTAGTAAGGTGGTGGACCAGGGGGCGTACGAGCAGTACTTC | CASSKVVDQGAYEQYF
TRBJ2-5 | TRBV5-4 | TRBD2 | NA | TGTGCCAGCAACTCCGGGGGACTAGCGGGAGGGCGGGAGACCCAGTACTTC | CASNSGGLAGGRETQYF
TRBJ2-1 | TRBV5-1 | TRBD1 | NA | TGCGCCAGCAGCTTGAGGGGGCAGACTGAGCAGTTCTTC | CASSLRGQTEQFF
TRBJ1-2 | TRBV6-6 | NA | NA | TGTGCCAGCAGTTTGACACAGGTCGGATATGGCTACACCTTC | CASSLTQVGYGYTF
TRBJ2-7 | TRBV5-6 | NA | NA | TGTGCCAGCAGCTTGGGGGCCCGGGAAATCTACGAGCAGTACTTC | CASSLGAREIYEQYF
TRBJ1-1 | TRBV5-1 | NA | NA | TGCGCCAGCAGCTTCGGACAAATGAACACTGAAGCTTTCTTT | CASSFGQMNTEAFF